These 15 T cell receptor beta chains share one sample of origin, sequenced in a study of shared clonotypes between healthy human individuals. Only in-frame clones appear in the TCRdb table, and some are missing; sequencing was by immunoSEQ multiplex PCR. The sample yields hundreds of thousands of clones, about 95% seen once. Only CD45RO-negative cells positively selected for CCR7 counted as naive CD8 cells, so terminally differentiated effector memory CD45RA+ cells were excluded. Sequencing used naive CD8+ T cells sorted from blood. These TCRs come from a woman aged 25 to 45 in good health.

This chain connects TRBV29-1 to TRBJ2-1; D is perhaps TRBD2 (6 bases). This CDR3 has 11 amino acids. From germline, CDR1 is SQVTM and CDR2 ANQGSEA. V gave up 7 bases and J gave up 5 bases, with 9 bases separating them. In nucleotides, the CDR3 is TGCAGCGGGGACTCGAACAATGAGCAGTTCTTC. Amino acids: CSGDSNNEQFF.

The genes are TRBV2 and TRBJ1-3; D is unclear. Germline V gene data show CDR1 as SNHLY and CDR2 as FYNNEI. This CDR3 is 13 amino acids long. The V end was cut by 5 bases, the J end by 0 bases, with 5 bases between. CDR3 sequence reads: CASSWYSGNTIYF. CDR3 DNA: TGTGCCAGCAGTTGGTACTCTGGAAACACCATATATTTT.

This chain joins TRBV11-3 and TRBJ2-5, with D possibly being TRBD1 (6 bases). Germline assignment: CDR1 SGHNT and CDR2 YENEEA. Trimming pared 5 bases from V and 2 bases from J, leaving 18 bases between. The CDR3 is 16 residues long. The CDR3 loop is CASSQPTLGQQETQYF. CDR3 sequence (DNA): TGTGCCAGCAGCCAACCCACCCTAGGACAGCAAGAGACCCAGTACTTC.

The CDR3 loop reads CASSRNSGGTYYEQYF. The DNA of the CDR3 is TGCGCCAGCAGCCGCAACTCAGGGGGAACATACTACGAGCAGTACTTC. The V call is TRBV4-1, the J call TRBJ2-7, with TRBD1 identical over 7 bases. This CDR3 is 16 amino acids long. Trimming took 4 bases from V and 3 from J; bases not matched to a gene: 12. In germline, CDR1 is MGHRA, CDR2 YSYEKL.

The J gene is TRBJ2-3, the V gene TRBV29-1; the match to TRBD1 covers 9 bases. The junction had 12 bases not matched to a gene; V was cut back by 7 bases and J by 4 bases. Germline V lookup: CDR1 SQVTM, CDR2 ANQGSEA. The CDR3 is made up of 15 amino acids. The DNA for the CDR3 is TGCAGCGGAACAGGGGGCTCTACTCCTCCAGATACGCAGTATTTT. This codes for CSGTGGSTPPDTQYF.

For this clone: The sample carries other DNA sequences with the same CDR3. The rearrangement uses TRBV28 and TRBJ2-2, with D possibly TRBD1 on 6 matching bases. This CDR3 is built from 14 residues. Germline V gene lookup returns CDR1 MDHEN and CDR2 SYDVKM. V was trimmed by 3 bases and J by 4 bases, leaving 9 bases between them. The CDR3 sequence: CASSLTGGTGELFF. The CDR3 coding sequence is TGTGCCAGCAGTTTGACAGGAGGCACCGGGGAGCTGTTTTTT.

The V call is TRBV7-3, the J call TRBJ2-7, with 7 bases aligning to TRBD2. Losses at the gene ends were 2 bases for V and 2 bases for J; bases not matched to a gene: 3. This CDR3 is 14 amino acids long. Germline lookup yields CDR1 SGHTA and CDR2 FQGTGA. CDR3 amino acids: CASSLVGRAYEQYF. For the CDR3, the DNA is TGTGCCAGCAGCTTAGTAGGGAGGGCCTACGAGCAGTACTTC.

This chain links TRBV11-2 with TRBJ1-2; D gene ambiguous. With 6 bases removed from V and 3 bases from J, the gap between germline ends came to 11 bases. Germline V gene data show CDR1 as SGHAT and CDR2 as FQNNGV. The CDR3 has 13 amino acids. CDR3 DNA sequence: TGTGCCAGCAGGCCTCGAGGGTACTATGGCTACACCTTC. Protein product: CASRPRGYYGYTF.

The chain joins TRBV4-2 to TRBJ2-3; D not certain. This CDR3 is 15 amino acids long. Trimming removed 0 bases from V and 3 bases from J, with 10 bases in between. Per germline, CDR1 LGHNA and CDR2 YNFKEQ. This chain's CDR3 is CASSQEPTRTDTQYF. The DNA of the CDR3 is TGTGCCAGCAGCCAAGAGCCCACCCGGACAGATACGCAGTATTTT.

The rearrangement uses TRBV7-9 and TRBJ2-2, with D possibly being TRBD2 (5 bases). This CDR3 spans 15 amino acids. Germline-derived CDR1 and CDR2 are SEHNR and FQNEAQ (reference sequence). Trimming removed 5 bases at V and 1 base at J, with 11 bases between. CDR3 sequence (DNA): TGTGCCAGCAGCGCACGACGGGAGAACACCGGGGAGCTGTTTTTT. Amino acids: CASSARRENTGELFF.

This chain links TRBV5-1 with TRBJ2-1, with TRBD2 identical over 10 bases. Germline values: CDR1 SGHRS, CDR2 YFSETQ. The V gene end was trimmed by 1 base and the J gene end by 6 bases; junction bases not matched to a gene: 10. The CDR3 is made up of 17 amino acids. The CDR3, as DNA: TGCGCCAGCAGCTTGACAAGAGCCGGGACTAGCGTCAATGAGCAGTTCTTC. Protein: CASSLTRAGTSVNEQFF.

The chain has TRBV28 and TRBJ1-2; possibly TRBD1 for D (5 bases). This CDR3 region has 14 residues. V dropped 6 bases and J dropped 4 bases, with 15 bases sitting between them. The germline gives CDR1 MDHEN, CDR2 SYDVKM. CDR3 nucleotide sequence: TGTGCCAGCAGCTACAAGGGACGGATCTATGGCTACACCTTC. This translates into CASSYKGRIYGYTF.

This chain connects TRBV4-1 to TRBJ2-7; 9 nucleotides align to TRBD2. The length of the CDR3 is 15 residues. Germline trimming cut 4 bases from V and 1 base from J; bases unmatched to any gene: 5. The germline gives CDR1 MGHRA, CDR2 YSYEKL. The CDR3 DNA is TGCGCCAGCAGCCCGACTAGCGGAATTTCCTACGAGCAGTACTTC. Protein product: CASSPTSGISYEQYF.

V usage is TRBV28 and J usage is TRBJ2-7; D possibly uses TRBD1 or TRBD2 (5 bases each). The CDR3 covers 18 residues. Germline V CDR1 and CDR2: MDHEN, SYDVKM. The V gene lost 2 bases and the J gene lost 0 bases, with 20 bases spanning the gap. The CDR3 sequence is CASSLAPSRGSSSYEQYF. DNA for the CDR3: TGTGCCAGCAGTTTAGCCCCTTCGAGGGGTTCTAGCTCCTACGAGCAGTACTTC.

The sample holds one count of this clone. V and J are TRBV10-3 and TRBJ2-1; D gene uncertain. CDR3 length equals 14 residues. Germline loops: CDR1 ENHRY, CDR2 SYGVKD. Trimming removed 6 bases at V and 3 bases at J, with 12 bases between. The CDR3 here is CAIRDPADYNEQFF. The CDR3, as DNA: TGTGCCATCAGGGACCCGGCGGACTACAATGAGCAGTTCTTC.